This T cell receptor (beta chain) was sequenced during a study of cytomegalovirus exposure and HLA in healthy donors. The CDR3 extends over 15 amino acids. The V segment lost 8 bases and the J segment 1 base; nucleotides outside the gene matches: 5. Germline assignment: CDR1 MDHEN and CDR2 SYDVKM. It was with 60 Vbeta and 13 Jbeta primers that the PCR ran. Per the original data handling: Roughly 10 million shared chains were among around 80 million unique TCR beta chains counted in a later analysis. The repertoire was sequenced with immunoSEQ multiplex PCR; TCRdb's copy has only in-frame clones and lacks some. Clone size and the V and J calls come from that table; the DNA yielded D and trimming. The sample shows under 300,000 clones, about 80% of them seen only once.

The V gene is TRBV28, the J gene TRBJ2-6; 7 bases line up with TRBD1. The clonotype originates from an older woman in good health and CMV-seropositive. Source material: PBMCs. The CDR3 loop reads CASLTGSSGANVLTF. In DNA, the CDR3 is TGTGCCAGCTTGACAGGGTCTTCTGGGGCCAACGTCCTGACTTTC.